These T cell receptor beta chains were read from a single sample in a study of blood T cell repertoires in COVID-19. Clones were read by immunoSEQ multiplex PCR, and TCRdb kept only the in-frame ones, dropping some. Of 90,000 or so clones listed, less than 75% are singletons. Specimen: peripheral blood. Receptors were obtained from a woman aged 55-75 years in a cohort sampled during active or convalescent COVID-19. The conserved cysteine and the conserved F or W are not part of the CDR3 here.

v_call	cdr3_aa
TRBV10-2	ASSEIPRGANTEAF
TRBV11-2	ASRADGDTEAF
TRBV2	ASSRRRQGENTEAF
TRBV2	ASITVEPSLNSPLH
TRBV4-1	ASSQLLGQGAMLYYTEAF
TRBV3-1/TRBV3-2	ASSQGGSITGELF
TRBV30	ACAGGTGPTEAF
TRBV10-3	AISDRDRGGLGYT
TRBV7-2	ASSSTGVSNQPQH
TRBV18	ASSPIRQLPGTYEQY
TRBV6-2/TRBV6-3	ASSYAGAQETQY
TRBV12-3/TRBV12-4	ASSFAGGQPQH
TRBV5-4	ASSRDRGNTEAF
TRBV28	ASSLPGQSGYEQY
TRBV7-2	ASSLPPAGGLHTQY
TRBV19	ASSSSTGRRQPQH
TRBV18	ASSPGQAGNTEAF
TRBV6-5	ASSYSSGGDTEAF
TRBV10-3	AISQKTGVDTGELF
TRBV2	ASRVGGGNQPQH
TRBV2	ASSPGTGGWSSPLH
TRBV2	ASRPNPGTTTEQY
TRBV29-1	SVEVGQLYGYT
TRBV28	ASSSTGSGNTIY
TRBV5-1	ASSLVGTGLYGYT
TRBV3-1/TRBV3-2	ASSQALVSNEQF
TRBV18	ASSRGQQETQY
TRBV7-2	ASRLAGVRTDTQY
TRBV11-2	ASRTGPNTEAF
TRBV6-5	ASSSQGVYGYT
TRBV2	ASGEASGGANEQY
TRBV27	ASSRGGGVTTDTQY
TRBV21-1	ASSKARGGCYEQY
TRBV18	ASSPGGGSYNEQF
TRBV9	ASSVGPGTSSTGELF
TRBV29-1	SVGSPGGEQF